What follows are 12 T cell receptor beta chains derived from one specimen sequenced in a study of CD8 T cells in Susac syndrome. Random hexamers primed reverse transcription of about 0.5 to 1 ug RNA. Using its own MiXCR run on the immunoSEQ multiplex PCR reads, TCRdb lists one record per CDR3 protein. The profile shows under 300,000 distinct CDR3 sequences, about 95% of them singletons. Sequencing was done on a sample of CD4+ T cells from PBMCs. These receptors were collected from a human donor with Susac syndrome.

This chain uses TRBV25-1 with TRBJ2-5; D call uncertain. Trimming took 3 bases from V and 2 from J, leaving 4 bases between them. There are 12 residues in the CDR3. Looked up from germline, CDR1 is MGHDK and CDR2 is SYGVNS. The CDR3 region has the DNA TGTGCCAGCAGTGACGTACAAGAGACCCAGTACTTC. Amino acids: CASSDVQETQYF.

This clonotype was recorded only once. This chain connects TRBV20-1 to TRBJ1-5; D ambiguous. The germline V and J ends were trimmed by 0 bases and 2 bases, with 8 bases remaining between them. This CDR3 comprises 14 residues. Germline V gene sequence: CDR1 DFQATT, CDR2 SNEGSKA (reference sequence). CDR3 sequence: CSARDMEGNQPQHF. The CDR3 nucleotides read TGCAGTGCTAGAGATATGGAGGGCAATCAGCCCCAGCATTTT.

The chain uses TRBV29-1 and TRBJ2-1; D unresolved. Trimming cost V 3 bases and J 16 bases, with 13 bases left between them. The CDR3 totals 10 residues. CDR1 SQVTM and CDR2 ANQGSEA come from the germline V gene. The CDR3: CSVDRQHVFF. In DNA, the CDR3 is TGCAGCGTTGACCGCCAGCACGTTTTCTTC.

This clonotype showed up just once. V is TRBV12-3 or TRBV12-4 and J is TRBJ1-2; the D is unclear. The V and J ends lost 1 base and 5 bases respectively, with 20 bases between them. The CDR3 is made up of 17 amino acids. The CDR3 DNA reads as TGTGCCAGCAGTTTAGAGGGCCGAGGTTGGTCTGGATATGGCTACACCTTC. Encoded protein: CASSLEGRGWSGYGYTF.

V gene TRBV20-1 combines with J gene TRBJ2-5, with no clear D. V was clipped by 5 bases and J by 4 bases, with 11 bases between them. Germline CDR1 is DFQATT and CDR2 is SNEGSKA (reference sequence). CDR3 size: 12 residues. DNA for the CDR3: TGCAGTGCTGAACGGACGAGAGAGACCCAGTACTTC. Protein product: CSAERTRETQYF.

The chain combines TRBV12-3 or TRBV12-4 with TRBJ1-1, with D maybe TRBD1 (6 bases). This CDR3 has 16 residues. Trimming stripped 2 bases from V and 3 bases from J, with 16 bases between. The CDR3 spells CASSLWSRTEDTEAFF. The DNA for the CDR3 is TGTGCCAGCAGTTTATGGTCAAGGACAGAGGACACTGAAGCTTTCTTT.

The rearrangement links TRBV28 to TRBJ1-1, with 7 positions matching TRBD1. Trimming at V came to 2 bases and at J to 1 base, leaving 7 bases not matched to a gene. This CDR3 has 16 amino acids. The germline V gene has CDR1 MDHEN and CDR2 SYDVKM. CDR3 sequence reads: CASSLTDRVRNTEAFF. Here the CDR3 DNA reads TGTGCCAGCAGTTTAACCGACAGGGTTCGGAACACTGAAGCTTTCTTT.

The V gene is TRBV4-1, the J gene TRBJ1-2, with 10 bases fitting TRBD1. This CDR3 comprises 17 residues. Germline values: CDR1 MGHRA, CDR2 YSYEKL. V gave up 5 bases and J gave up 1 base; unmatched junction bases: 10. CDR3 amino acids: CASSKMTGGAGNYGYTF. CDR3 nucleotide sequence: TGCGCCAGCAGCAAAATGACAGGGGGCGCAGGTAACTATGGCTACACCTTC.

V and J are TRBV14 and TRBJ2-3, with 8 bases that match TRBD2. Germline values: CDR1 SGHDN, CDR2 FVKESK. J was trimmed by 5 bases and V by 0 bases; bases with no gene match: 1. This CDR3 has 14 residues. The CDR3 coding sequence is TGTGCCAGCAGCCAAGACCTAGCGGGAGATACGCAGTATTTT. Its translation is CASSQDLAGDTQYF.

The J gene is TRBJ2-7, the V gene TRBV20-1, with 7 nucleotides matching TRBD1. V dropped 3 bases and J dropped 3; count of bases not matched to a gene: 5. Germline V gene lookup returns CDR1 DFQATT and CDR2 SNEGSKA (reference sequence). The CDR3 consists of 13 residues. The DNA of the CDR3 is TGCAGTGCTAGGGCGGACAGGTACTACGAGCAGTACTTC. Its translation is CSARADRYYEQYF.

The V and J genes are TRBV2 and TRBJ2-3, with D unresolved. The length of the CDR3 is 10 residues. Germline values: CDR1 SNHLY, CDR2 FYNNEI. V lost 8 bases to trimming and J lost 14 bases, with 14 bases between them. CDR3 nucleotides: TGTGCCAGCCAAGGCTACCTTTGGTATTTT. It codes for CASQGYLWYF.

J is TRBJ1-1 and V is TRBV27; possible D gene TRBD1, 5 bases. Per the germline V gene, CDR1 is MNHEY and CDR2 is SMNVEV (reference sequence). Trimming took 3 bases from V and 7 from J, leaving 15 bases between them. The CDR3 contains 14 residues. CDR3 sequence reads: CASSLRGFAIEAFF. The DNA of the CDR3 is TGTGCCAGCAGTTTGAGGGGATTTGCTATTGAAGCTTTCTTT.